This T cell receptor beta chain was found in a study of shared clonotypes between healthy human individuals. Study context: Per donor, CD8 memory used one plate, CD8 naive used two, CD4 memory used three and CD4 naive used three. Study-wide results and limits: Deeper or shallower sequencing was expected to change how clonotypes are shared among donors.

CD4+ cells were split into CD45RA+ naive and CD45RA-negative memory subsets. Sorted-subset replicate PCRs used 200 ng DNA, around 27,000 T cell genomes. Data came from immunoSEQ multiplex PCR; TCRdb stores just in-frame clones and leaves some out. Of about 1 million clones listed, roughly 80% are singletons. Germline CDR1 reads SGHRS; CDR2 reads YFSETQ. The ends were cut back, 4 bases at V and 6 bases at J, with 13 bases in the middle. The CDR3 loop spans 14 amino acids. Remarks on this clone: Its antigen is not identified.

The sequence derives from a man younger than 30 in good health. The rearrangement joins TRBV5-1 to TRBJ2-2; the D gene is possibly TRBD1 (6 bases). The specimen was memory CD4+ T cells sorted from blood. Subset described: CD45RA-negative fraction. The CDR3 nucleotides read TGCGCCAGCAGCCCAGGGGAACGCGCCGGGGAGCTGTTTTTT. Amino acid sequence: CASSPGERAGELFF. The whole variable domain, filled in from reference TRBV5-1 and TRBJ2-2, reads KAGVTQTPRYLIKTRGQQVTLSCSPISGHRSVSWYQQTPGQGLQFLFEYFSETQRNKGNFPGRFSGRQFSNSRSEMNVSTLELGDSALYLCASSPGERAGELFFGEGSRLTVL.